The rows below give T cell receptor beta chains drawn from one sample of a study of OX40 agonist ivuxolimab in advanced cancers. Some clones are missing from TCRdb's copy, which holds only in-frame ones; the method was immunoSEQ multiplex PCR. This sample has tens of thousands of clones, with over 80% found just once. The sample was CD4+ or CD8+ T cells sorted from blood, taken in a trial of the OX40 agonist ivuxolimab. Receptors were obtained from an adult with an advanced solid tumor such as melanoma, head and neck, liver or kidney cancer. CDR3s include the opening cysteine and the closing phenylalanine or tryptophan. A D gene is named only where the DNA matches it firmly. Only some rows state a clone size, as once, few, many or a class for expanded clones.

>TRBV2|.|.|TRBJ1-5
CASSSRTASNQPQHF
TGTGCCAGCAGTTCAAGGACAGCTAGCAATCAGCCCCAGCATTTT
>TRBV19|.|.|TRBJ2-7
CASSEGQFYEQYF
TGTGCCAGTAGTGAGGGGCAGTTCTACGAGCAGTACTTC
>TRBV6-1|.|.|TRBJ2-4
CASLGRPTRNIQYF
TGTGCCAGCTTGGGGAGACCGACCCGAAACATTCAGTACTTC
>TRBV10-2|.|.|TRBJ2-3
CASSRGSSLESDTQYF
TGCGCCAGCAGTAGGGGAAGCTCACTCGAGTCAGATACGCAGTATTTT
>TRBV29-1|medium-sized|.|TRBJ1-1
CSVLDGVGAFF
TGCAGCGTCTTGGACGGTGTAGGAGCTTTCTTT
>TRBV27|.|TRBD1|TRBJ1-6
CASKDRNLPPLHF
TGTGCCAGCAAGGACAGGAACCTCCCACCCCTCCACTTT
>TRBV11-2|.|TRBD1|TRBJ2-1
CASRTGGGEQFF
TGTGCCAGCAGGACAGGGGGCGGAGAGCAGTTCTTC
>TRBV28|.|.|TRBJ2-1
CARRGGLPYNEQFF
TGTGCCAGAAGGGGGGGACTCCCCTACAATGAGCAGTTCTTC
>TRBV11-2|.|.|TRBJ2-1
CASSFAGEQFF
TGTGCCAGCAGCTTTGCAGGTGAGCAGTTCTTC
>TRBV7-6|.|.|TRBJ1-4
CASSLAGSGHDNEKLFF
TGTGCCAGCAGCTTAGCTGGATCGGGACACGATAATGAAAAACTGTTTTTT
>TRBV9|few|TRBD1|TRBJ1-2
CASSAGQGEGYTF
TGTGCCAGCAGCGCGGGACAGGGGGAGGGCTACACCTTC
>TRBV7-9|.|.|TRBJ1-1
CASSFTGSYTEAFF
TGTGCCAGCAGCTTTACAGGGAGTTACACTGAAGCTTTCTTT
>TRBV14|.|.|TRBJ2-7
CASSLTGDSYEQYF
TGTGCCAGCAGCCTTACAGGTGACTCCTACGAGCAGTACTTC
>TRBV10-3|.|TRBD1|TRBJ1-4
CAISRQGSATNEKLFF
TGTGCCATCAGCAGACAGGGGTCTGCAACTAATGAAAAACTGTTTTTT
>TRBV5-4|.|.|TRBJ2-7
CASSSLQALRPYEQYF
TGTGCCAGCAGCTCTCTCCAGGCCCTTAGGCCCTACGAGCAGTACTTC
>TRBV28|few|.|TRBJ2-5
CASSLFQSQETQYF
TGTGCCAGCAGTTTATTCCAGTCCCAAGAGACCCAGTACTTC
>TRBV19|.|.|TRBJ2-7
CASRYTTSYEQYF
TGTGCCAGTAGATACACGACGTCCTACGAGCAGTACTTC
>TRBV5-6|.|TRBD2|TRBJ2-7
CASSLPLAGFWGEQYF
TGTGCCAGCAGCCTCCCGTTAGCGGGATTTTGGGGCGAGCAGTACTTC
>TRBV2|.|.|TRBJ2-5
CASSLSQETQYF
TGTGCCAGCAGTTTATCCCAAGAGACCCAGTACTTC
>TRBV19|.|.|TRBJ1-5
CASSRAIDYSNQPQHF
TGTGCCAGTAGTAGGGCGATTGACTATAGCAATCAGCCCCAGCATTTT
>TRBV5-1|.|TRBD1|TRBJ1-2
CASSPGTGVGYTF
TGCGCCAGCAGCCCCGGGACAGGGGTCGGCTACACCTTC
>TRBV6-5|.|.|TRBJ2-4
CASSHTKAKNIQYF
TGTGCCAGCAGTCACACGAAAGCCAAAAACATTCAGTACTTC
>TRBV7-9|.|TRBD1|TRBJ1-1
CASSLSQGGTEAFF
TGTGCCAGCAGCTTATCACAGGGGGGGACTGAAGCTTTCTTT
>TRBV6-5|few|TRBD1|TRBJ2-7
CASRQGSSYEQYF
TGTGCCAGCAGACAGGGGAGCTCCTACGAGCAGTACTTC
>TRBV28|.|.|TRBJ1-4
CASSLQWQKLFF
TGTGCCAGCAGTTTACAGTGGCAAAAACTGTTTTTT
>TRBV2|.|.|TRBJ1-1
CASSGTDSLNTEAFF
TGTGCCAGCAGTGGAACAGACAGTTTGAACACTGAAGCTTTCTTT
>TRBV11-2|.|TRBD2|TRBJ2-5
CASSLGTSGTETQYF
TGTGCCAGCAGCTTAGGGACTAGCGGGACGGAGACCCAGTACTTC
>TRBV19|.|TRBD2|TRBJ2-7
CASSIGLAGVYEQYF
TGTGCCAGTAGTATCGGACTAGCGGGGGTCTACGAGCAGTACTTC
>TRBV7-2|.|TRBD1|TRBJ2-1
CASSFSRDRMWNEQFF
TGTGCCAGCAGCTTCTCGAGGGACAGGATGTGGAATGAGCAGTTCTTC
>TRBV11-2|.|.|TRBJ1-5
CASSLGGSGLGQPQHF
TGTGCCAGCAGCTTAGGGGGTAGCGGCTTGGGACAGCCCCAGCATTTT
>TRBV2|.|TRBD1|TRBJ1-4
CASEGAGKTTNEKLFF
TGTGCCAGCGAGGGGGCAGGGAAGACGACTAATGAAAAACTGTTTTTT
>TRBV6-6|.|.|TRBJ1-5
CASSYSGGHSNQPQHF
TGTGCCAGCAGTTACTCCGGGGGGCATAGCAATCAGCCCCAGCATTTT
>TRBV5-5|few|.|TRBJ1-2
CASSYWGSLYGYTF
TGTGCCAGCAGCTATTGGGGGTCGCTCTATGGCTACACCTTC
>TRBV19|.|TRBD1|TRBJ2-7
CASSRGPGGRYEQYF
TGTGCCAGTAGCCGGGGCCCAGGGGGTCGTTACGAGCAGTACTTC
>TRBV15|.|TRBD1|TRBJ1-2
CATSRGTGDGYTF
TGTGCCACCAGCAGAGGGACAGGTGATGGCTACACCTTC
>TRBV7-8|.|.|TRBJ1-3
CASSNPGGSGNTIYF
TGTGCCAGCAGCAATCCCGGGGGGTCTGGAAACACCATATATTTT
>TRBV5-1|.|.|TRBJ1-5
CASSLGSNQPQHF
TGCGCCAGCAGCTTGGGTAGCAATCAGCCCCAGCATTTT
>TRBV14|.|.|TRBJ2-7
CASSQDQVGSYEQYF
TGTGCCAGCAGCCAAGATCAGGTTGGGTCCTACGAGCAGTACTTC
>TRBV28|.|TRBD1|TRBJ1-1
CASSYRDRQNTEAFF
TGTGCCAGTTCTTACCGGGACAGACAGAACACTGAAGCTTTCTTT